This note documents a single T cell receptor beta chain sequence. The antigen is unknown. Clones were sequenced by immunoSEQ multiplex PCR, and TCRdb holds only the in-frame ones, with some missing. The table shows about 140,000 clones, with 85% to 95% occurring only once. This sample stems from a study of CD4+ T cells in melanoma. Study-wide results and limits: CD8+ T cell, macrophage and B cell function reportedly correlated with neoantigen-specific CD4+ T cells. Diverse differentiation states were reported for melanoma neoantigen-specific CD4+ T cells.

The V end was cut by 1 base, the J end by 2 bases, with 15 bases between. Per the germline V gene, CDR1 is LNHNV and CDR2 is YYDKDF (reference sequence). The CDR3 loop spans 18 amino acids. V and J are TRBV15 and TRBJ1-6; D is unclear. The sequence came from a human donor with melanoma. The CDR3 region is CATSRGAGGGTYNSPLHF. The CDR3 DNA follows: TGTGCCACCAGCAGAGGGGCCGGCGGTGGCACCTATAATTCACCCCTCCACTTT.